One and the same sample provided the 19 T cell receptor beta chains below, sequenced in a study of T cell responses to AZD1222 COVID-19 vaccine. Method: immunoSEQ multiplex PCR; TCRdb's copy keeps in-frame clones and lacks some. The table records under 200,000 clones, around 92% of them present only once. The material sequenced was peripheral blood, taken on day 0 of AZD1222 vaccination. Every receptor here comes from an adult in good health.

The chain combines TRBV14 with TRBJ2-1; 8 bases are a match to TRBD1. V lost 4 bases to trimming and J lost 5 bases; unmatched junction nucleotides: 13. Germline V gives CDR1 SGHDN, CDR2 FVKESK. The CDR3 is 17 residues long. CDR3 in amino acids: CASSPGWGTGNDNEQFF. CDR3 sequence (DNA): TGTGCCAGCAGCCCAGGTTGGGGGACAGGCAATGACAATGAGCAGTTCTTC.

The V call is TRBV29-1, the J call TRBJ2-7; D is possibly TRBD1 (5 bases). CDR1 is SQVTM and CDR2 is ANQGSEA in the germline V gene. V was shortened by 3 bases and J by 2 bases, with 11 bases between the two germline ends. The length of the CDR3 is 13 residues. DNA for the CDR3: TGCAGCGTTGACGGAGACAGTCCCTACGAGCAGTACTTC. Its protein product is CSVDGDSPYEQYF.

This rearrangement joins TRBV30 to TRBJ2-5; perhaps TRBD2 as D (6 bases). Trimming pared 1 base from V and 5 bases from J, leaving 11 bases between. CDR1 and CDR2 from the germline V gene are GTSNPN and SVGIG (reference sequence). The CDR3 sequence is 13 residues long. CDR3 residues: CAWSGPGRETQYF. In DNA, the CDR3 is TGTGCCTGGAGTGGGCCAGGGAGGGAGACCCAGTACTTC.

The J gene is TRBJ2-7, the V gene TRBV6-1; possible D gene TRBD1, 6 bases. Trimming removed 0 bases at V and 2 bases at J, with 11 bases between. The CDR3 consists of 15 residues. Germline CDR1 and CDR2: MNHNS and SASEGT. CDR3 sequence (DNA): TGTGCCAGCAGTGAAGCGACAGGACAGCCCTACGAGCAGTACTTC. Protein sequence: CASSEATGQPYEQYF.

The V call is TRBV7-2, the J call TRBJ2-7; 8 bases agree with TRBD2. The germline V gene encodes CDR1 SGHTA and CDR2 FQGNSA. J gave up 6 bases and V 1 base, and 5 bases lay outside the gene matches. The CDR3 consists of 14 residues. The chain's CDR3 is CASSLESGSSEQYF. Here the CDR3 DNA reads TGTGCCAGCAGCTTAGAAAGCGGGAGCTCCGAGCAGTACTTC.

This rearrangement joins TRBV3-1 (or the pseudogene TRBV3-2) to TRBJ1-6; D is unresolved. V dropped 4 bases and J dropped 7 bases, with 17 bases sitting between them. CDR1 is LGHDT, CDR2 YNNKEL, per germline (reference sequence). The CDR3 covers 16 residues. The CDR3 nucleotides read TGTGCCAGCAGCCCCAGCGCGACCGGGCAAAATTCACCCCTCCACTTT. It translates to CASSPSATGQNSPLHF.

The CDR3 is CASSLVWDQPQHF. The CDR3 nucleotides read TGTGCCAGCAGCCTGGTTTGGGATCAGCCCCAGCATTTT. The chain couples TRBV7-9 to TRBJ1-5; D is ambiguous. The V end lost 5 bases, the J end lost 5 bases, and 10 bases lay between the germline ends. This CDR3 has 13 residues. Germline assignment: CDR1 SEHNR and CDR2 FQNEAQ (reference sequence).

The chain links TRBV27 to TRBJ2-1; 7 bases line up with TRBD2. V lost 6 bases to trimming and J lost 4 bases; unmatched junction nucleotides: 9. This CDR3 region has 15 residues. Germline CDR1 is MNHEY and CDR2 is SMNVEV (reference sequence). In nucleotides, the CDR3 is TGTGCCAGCAGCCCCGGGGGGACCTCGTACAATGAGCAGTTCTTC. It translates to CASSPGGTSYNEQFF.

The V gene is TRBV5-6, the J gene TRBJ2-2; a possible D gene is TRBD2 (6 bases). The CDR3 sequence is 16 residues long. Looked up from germline, CDR1 is SGHDT and CDR2 is YYEEEE. Trimming pared 3 bases from V and 2 bases from J, leaving 14 bases between. The CDR3 loop is CASSWLWGDNTGELFF. CDR3 nucleotides: TGTGCCAGCAGCTGGTTGTGGGGGGATAACACCGGGGAGCTGTTTTTT.

The V and J genes are TRBV6-1 and TRBJ1-4; 11 bases line up with TRBD1. CDR1 and CDR2 (germline): MNHNS, SASEGT. This CDR3 spans 17 amino acids. J lost 2 bases, V lost 2 bases, and 4 bases had no gene match. CDR3 sequence: CASSEIRTGGTNEKLFF. The DNA of the CDR3 is TGTGCCAGCAGTGAAATACGGACAGGGGGCACTAATGAAAAACTGTTTTTT.

V gene TRBV5-1 combines with J gene TRBJ1-3, with 7 positions matching TRBD1. The CDR3 sequence is 16 residues long. Germline V gene data show CDR1 as SGHRS and CDR2 as YFSETQ. V lost 4 bases, J lost 0 bases, and 7 bases stayed unmatched. The CDR3 is CASSGTGTASGNTIYF. CDR3 sequence (DNA): TGCGCCAGCAGCGGGACCGGGACAGCCTCTGGAAACACCATATATTTT.

On this clone: Mismatch with germline at one junction end may stem from a read error. The chain has TRBV7-7 and TRBJ2-2; the match to TRBD2 covers 11 bases. The germline gives CDR1 SSHAT, CDR2 FNYEAQ (reference sequence). This CDR3 region has 17 residues. Here the CDR3 DNA reads TGTGCTAGCAGCTTGGTAGCGGGAGGGTCGCCCACCGGGGAGCTGTTTTTT. It is translated as CASSLVAGGSPTGELFF.

The chain carries TRBV30 and TRBJ1-2; 8 bases are a match to TRBD1. From germline, CDR1 is GTSNPN and CDR2 SVGIG (reference sequence). V was pared by 0 bases and J by 5 bases, with 11 bases of the junction left unmatched. The CDR3 covers 16 residues. The chain's CDR3 is CAWSVGRGRGLYGYTF. CDR3 bases: TGTGCCTGGAGTGTAGGCCGGGGCAGGGGGCTTTATGGCTACACCTTC.

The chain links TRBV30 to TRBJ2-5; a possible D gene is TRBD2 (6 bases). Germline V gene lookup returns CDR1 GTSNPN and CDR2 SVGIG (reference sequence). The CDR3 covers 15 residues. With 1 base removed from V and 5 bases from J, the gap between germline ends came to 17 bases. CDR3 region: CAWSDGGGTGETQYF. DNA of the CDR3: TGTGCCTGGAGTGACGGGGGAGGTACTGGGGAGACCCAGTACTTC. The complete variable domain, with remaining parts taken from reference TRBV30 and TRBJ2-5, reads SQTIHQWPATLVQPVGSPLSLECTVEGTSNPNLYWYRQAAGRGLQLLFYSVGIGQISSEVPQNLSASRPQDRQFILSSKKLLLSDSGFYLCAWSDGGGTGETQYFGPGTRLLVL.

The chain is built from TRBV14 and TRBJ1-1, with TRBD1 matching 7 bases. CDR1 and CDR2 from the germline V gene are SGHDN and FVKESK. After removal of 5 bases from V and 4 bases from J, the junction contained 7 bases not matched to a gene. CDR3 length: 14 amino acids. DNA of the CDR3: TGTGCCAGCAGCATTAGCCCAGGGGGCACTGAAGCTTTCTTT. Translating it yields CASSISPGGTEAFF.

This chain connects TRBV27 to TRBJ2-5, with D tentatively TRBD1 (5 bases). Germline V gene data show CDR1 as MNHEY and CDR2 as SMNVEV (reference sequence). The CDR3 is 14 residues long. V was cut by 3 bases and J by 4 bases, with 12 bases left in between. The chain's CDR3 is CASSFWGTGETQYF. CDR3 bases: TGTGCCAGCAGTTTCTGGGGCACTGGAGAGACCCAGTACTTC.

J is TRBJ1-1 and V is TRBV5-8; weak D call: TRBD1 (5 bases). Germline V gives CDR1 SGHTS, CDR2 YDEGEE. This CDR3 is built from 12 residues. Trimming cost V 5 bases and J 4 bases, with 9 bases left between them. Written as DNA, the CDR3 is TGTGCCAGCAGATCCGGGGGCACTGAAGCTTTCTTT. Translation: CASRSGGTEAFF.

V gene TRBV20-1 combines with J gene TRBJ1-2; 9 bases line up with TRBD1. Losses at the gene ends were 3 bases for V and 4 bases for J; bases not matched to a gene: 9. The germline V gene has CDR1 DFQATT and CDR2 SNEGSKA (reference sequence). This CDR3 has 15 residues. The CDR3 is CSASNRDRDLYGYTF. Written as DNA, the CDR3 is TGCAGTGCTAGTAACCGGGACAGGGACCTCTATGGCTACACCTTC.

This chain joins TRBV28 and TRBJ2-7; D may be TRBD2 (6 bases). The V gene lost 8 bases and the J gene lost 5 bases, with 7 bases spanning the gap. Germline CDR1 and CDR2: MDHEN and SYDVKM. The length of the CDR3 is 10 residues. The CDR3 region is CASGGHEQYF. As DNA, the CDR3 is TGTGCCAGCGGAGGGCACGAGCAGTACTTC.